A selection of T cell receptor beta chains follows, all from one sample in a study of CD8 T cells in Susac syndrome. Each CDR3 protein gets one entry after TCRdb re-called the immunoSEQ multiplex PCR reads with MiXCR. The sample has 170,000 or so distinct CDR3 sequences; 90% to 95% are singletons. What was sequenced was CD4+ T cells from PBMCs. These receptor sequences come from a human donor with Susac syndrome. Each CDR3 is given with its conserved first and last residue. The D gene is left open where the match is weak. Clone size appears in some rows only: once, few, many, or a class for an expanded clone.

j_call: TRBJ1-6; d_call: -; clone_size: once; v_call: TRBV2; cdr3_nt: TGTGCCAGCAGGGAAACTGTAACAACGACGGCCCTCCACTTT; cdr3_aa: CASRETVTTTALHF
j_call: TRBJ1-5; d_call: -; clone_size: -; v_call: TRBV20-1; cdr3_nt: TGCAGTGCCCCCGGCCTGGGACAAGCCTTCGATCAGCCCCAGCATTTT; cdr3_aa: CSAPGLGQAFDQPQHF
j_call: TRBJ1-4; d_call: TRBD1; clone_size: -; v_call: TRBV15; cdr3_nt: TGTGCCACCAGCTCCCGGACAGGGGGCTTCTCTAATGAAAAACTGTTTTTT; cdr3_aa: CATSSRTGGFSNEKLFF
j_call: TRBJ1-1; d_call: -; clone_size: -; v_call: TRBV7-9; cdr3_nt: TGTGCCAGCAGCCGCGCGGACATCGGAATCATGAACACTGAAGCTTTCTTT; cdr3_aa: CASSRADIGIMNTEAFF
j_call: TRBJ1-4; d_call: -; clone_size: -; v_call: TRBV5-1; cdr3_nt: TGCGCCAGCAGCTTGGCTCCCGGGACCGATAATGAAAAACTGTTTTTT; cdr3_aa: CASSLAPGTDNEKLFF
j_call: TRBJ1-1; d_call: -; clone_size: -; v_call: TRBV12-3/TRBV12-4; cdr3_nt: TGTGCCAGCACTAATAAGGGTCACCGTGAAGCTTTCTTT; cdr3_aa: CASTNKGHREAFF
j_call: TRBJ1-4; d_call: -; clone_size: -; v_call: TRBV29-1; cdr3_nt: TGCAGCTTTCGACGGTCAACTAATGAAAAACTGTTTTTT; cdr3_aa: CSFRRSTNEKLFF
j_call: TRBJ2-7; d_call: TRBD2; clone_size: -; v_call: TRBV20-1; cdr3_nt: TGCAGTGCTTACCCGGGACTAGTCTACGAGCAGTACTTC; cdr3_aa: CSAYPGLVYEQYF
j_call: TRBJ2-7; d_call: TRBD1; clone_size: -; v_call: TRBV6-5; cdr3_nt: TGTGCCAGCAGTCCTGGGACAGGGAGGCAGTACTTC; cdr3_aa: CASSPGTGRQYF
j_call: TRBJ1-5; d_call: -; clone_size: -; v_call: TRBV20-1; cdr3_nt: TGCAGTGCTAGAGTAACAGGCAATCAGCCCCAGCATTTT; cdr3_aa: CSARVTGNQPQHF
j_call: TRBJ2-1; d_call: -; clone_size: -; v_call: TRBV14; cdr3_nt: TGTGCCAGCAGCCACGGAAATGAGCAGTTCTTC; cdr3_aa: CASSHGNEQFF
j_call: TRBJ2-3; d_call: TRBD2; clone_size: -; v_call: TRBV27; cdr3_nt: TGTGCCAGCTCGACACCGGGACTAGCGGGGGGCCGGGGAGAAGATACGCAGTATTTT; cdr3_aa: CASSTPGLAGGRGEDTQYF
j_call: TRBJ2-5; d_call: TRBD2; clone_size: -; v_call: TRBV20-1; cdr3_nt: TGCAGTGCCCGGGGACTAGCGGGGGTGAGACAGACCCAGTACTTC; cdr3_aa: CSARGLAGVRQTQYF
j_call: TRBJ2-3; d_call: TRBD1; clone_size: -; v_call: TRBV12-3/TRBV12-4; cdr3_nt: TGTGCCAGCAGTCTAGGGGGCGCCAGGGCAGATACGCAGTATTTT; cdr3_aa: CASSLGGARADTQYF
j_call: TRBJ1-1; d_call: TRBD1; clone_size: -; v_call: TRBV7-8; cdr3_nt: TGTGCCAGCAGCATAAACACAGGGGTCCTCGCTGAAGCTTTCTTT; cdr3_aa: CASSINTGVLAEAFF
j_call: TRBJ2-1; d_call: TRBD1; clone_size: -; v_call: TRBV30; cdr3_nt: TGTGCCTGGAGTGCAGGGACAGGGATCGTAAACAATGAGCAGTTCTTC; cdr3_aa: CAWSAGTGIVNNEQFF
j_call: TRBJ1-1; d_call: TRBD1; clone_size: -; v_call: TRBV5-1; cdr3_nt: TGCGCCAGCAGCCCCACAGGGGGCCCGAGGGGAACTGAAGCTTTCTTT; cdr3_aa: CASSPTGGPRGTEAFF
j_call: TRBJ1-2; d_call: TRBD1; clone_size: -; v_call: TRBV7-9; cdr3_nt: TGTGCCAGCAGCTTAGTTGCCGGGACAGGGCTTCTTTATGGCTACACCTTC; cdr3_aa: CASSLVAGTGLLYGYTF
j_call: TRBJ2-1; d_call: TRBD2; clone_size: -; v_call: TRBV20-1; cdr3_nt: TGCAGTGCTTCGGAAAGGACTAGCGGGATAGATGAGCAGTTCTTC; cdr3_aa: CSASERTSGIDEQFF
j_call: TRBJ2-5; d_call: -; clone_size: -; v_call: TRBV28; cdr3_nt: TGTGCCAGCAGTTTATCGCGCGGGGCCCAGTACTTC; cdr3_aa: CASSLSRGAQYF
j_call: TRBJ1-2; d_call: -; clone_size: -; v_call: TRBV6-6; cdr3_nt: TGTGCCAGCACCTCGGGCCCGGGGAGATGGAGTGGCTACACCTTC; cdr3_aa: CASTSGPGRWSGYTF
j_call: TRBJ2-5; d_call: -; clone_size: -; v_call: TRBV7-2; cdr3_nt: TGTGCCAGCAGCGGGACCCAACGAGGGACCCAGTACTTC; cdr3_aa: CASSGTQRGTQYF
j_call: TRBJ2-4; d_call: -; clone_size: -; v_call: TRBV20-1; cdr3_nt: TGCAGTGCCGCGACAGGCCGAGAAAACATTCAGTACTTC; cdr3_aa: CSAATGRENIQYF
j_call: TRBJ1-1; d_call: -; clone_size: -; v_call: TRBV14; cdr3_nt: TGTGCCAGCAGCCATCCCCGTGGGGGAAGGACTGAAGCTTTCTTT; cdr3_aa: CASSHPRGGRTEAFF
j_call: TRBJ2-2; d_call: -; clone_size: -; v_call: TRBV3-1; cdr3_nt: TGTGCCAGCAGCCAAGATATCCCCCGGGGGTCCGGGGAGCTGTTTTTT; cdr3_aa: CASSQDIPRGSGELFF
j_call: TRBJ2-5; d_call: -; clone_size: -; v_call: TRBV29-1; cdr3_nt: TGCAGCGTAGGCGACAGGTTGGGGAAGACCCAGTACTTC; cdr3_aa: CSVGDRLGKTQYF
j_call: TRBJ2-6; d_call: -; clone_size: -; v_call: TRBV7-9; cdr3_nt: TGTGCCAGCAGAGCACCCACTCGAAACGCCTCTTCTGGGGCCAACGTCCTGACTTTC; cdr3_aa: CASRAPTRNASSGANVLTF
j_call: TRBJ2-3; d_call: TRBD2; clone_size: -; v_call: TRBV6-1; cdr3_nt: TGTGCCAGCAGTGACTTAGCGGGAGGAAGCACAGATACGCAGTATTTT; cdr3_aa: CASSDLAGGSTDTQYF